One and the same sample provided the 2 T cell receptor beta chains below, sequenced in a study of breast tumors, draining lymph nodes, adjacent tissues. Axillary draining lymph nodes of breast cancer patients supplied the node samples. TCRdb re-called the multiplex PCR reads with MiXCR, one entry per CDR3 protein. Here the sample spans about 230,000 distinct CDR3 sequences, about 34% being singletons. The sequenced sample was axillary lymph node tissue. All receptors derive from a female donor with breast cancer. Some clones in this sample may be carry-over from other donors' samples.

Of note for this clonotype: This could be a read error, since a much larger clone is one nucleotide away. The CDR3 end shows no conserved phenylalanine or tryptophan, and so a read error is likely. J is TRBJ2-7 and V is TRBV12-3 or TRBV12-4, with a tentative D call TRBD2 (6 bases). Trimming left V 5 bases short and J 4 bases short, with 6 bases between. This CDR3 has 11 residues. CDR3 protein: CASSRGYEQYL. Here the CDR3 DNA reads TGTGCCAGCAGTCGGGGGTACGAGCAGTACTTA.

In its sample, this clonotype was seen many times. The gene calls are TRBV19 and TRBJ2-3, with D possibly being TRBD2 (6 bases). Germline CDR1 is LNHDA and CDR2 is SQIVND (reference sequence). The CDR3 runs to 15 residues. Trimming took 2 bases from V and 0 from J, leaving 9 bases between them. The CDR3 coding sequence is TGTGCCAGTAGTATAATCGGGGGTAGCACAGATACGCAGTATTTT. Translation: CASSIIGGSTDTQYF.